A selection of T cell receptor beta chains follows, all from one sample in a study of somatic mutations in cytotoxic T cells in rheumatoid arthritis. Sequencing used immunoSEQ multiplex PCR; TCRdb keeps in-frame clones, though not all of them. Among around 720 clones listed, roughly 80% were seen once. The sequencing input was synovial fluid. The receptors here all came from a man in his 70s with rheumatoid arthritis. The CDR3 runs from the conserved cysteine through the conserved F or W. D genes are given only for firm matches. Clone size is given for some rows only: seen once, a few or many times, or a class if the clone is expanded.

TRBD2	.	TRBV19	TRBJ2-7	CASSPLTSGREYEQYF	TGTGCCAGTAGTCCCCTGACTAGCGGGAGGGAATACGAGCAGTACTTC
TRBD2	.	TRBV19	TRBJ2-1	CASTQRGAYNEQFF	TGTGCCAGTACGCAGCGGGGGGCCTACAATGAGCAGTTCTTC
TRBD1	.	TRBV6-1	TRBJ1-2	CASSWDRVGYTF	TGTGCCAGCAGTTGGGACAGGGTCGGCTACACCTTC
TRBD1	.	TRBV10-3	TRBJ1-6	CAISATWTGENSPLHF	TGTGCCATCAGTGCCACCTGGACAGGGGAGAATTCACCCCTCCACTTT
TRBD1	.	TRBV7-6	TRBJ2-1	CASSFGQGAPHEQFF	TGTGCCAGCAGCTTTGGACAGGGGGCGCCTCATGAGCAGTTCTTC
TRBD2	few	TRBV19	TRBJ2-1	CASRVTSGSYNEQFF	TGTGCCAGTAGGGTCACTAGCGGGAGTTACAATGAGCAGTTCTTC
TRBD2	.	TRBV28	TRBJ2-2	CASRGLAEYTGELFF	TGTGCCAGCAGAGGACTAGCGGAATACACCGGGGAGCTGTTTTTT
TRBD2	.	TRBV13	TRBJ2-7	CASSSSPGLALAYEQYF	TGTGCCAGCAGCTCCTCCCCAGGACTAGCGCTCGCCTACGAGCAGTACTTC
.	once	TRBV30	TRBJ1-6	CASSGLSAVHF	TGTGCCTCCTCGGGACTGAGTGCTGTCCACTTT
TRBD1	.	TRBV5-1	TRBJ1-4	CASSLGDREDEKLFF	TGCGCCAGCAGCTTGGGGGACAGGGAGGATGAAAAACTGTTTTTT
.	.	TRBV5-1	TRBJ2-1	CASSSGLGSYNEQFF	TGCGCCAGCAGTTCGGGACTTGGCTCCTACAATGAGCAGTTCTTC
.	.	TRBV5-1	TRBJ2-3	CASSLGGGSTDTQYF	TGCGCCAGCAGCTTGGGCGGCGGTAGCACAGATACGCAGTATTTT
.	.	TRBV9	TRBJ2-6	CASSAETGPGAGANVLTF	TGTGCCAGCAGCGCAGAAACAGGGCCCGGGGCCGGGGCCAACGTCCTGACTTTC
TRBD2	few	TRBV19	TRBJ2-1	CASSRSSGDYNEQFF	TGTGCCAGTAGTAGATCTAGCGGGGACTACAATGAGCAGTTCTTC
.	.	TRBV28	TRBJ1-2	CASSLFRGGARFYTF	TGTGCCAGCAGTTTATTTCGGGGCGGGGCCCGGTTTTACACCTTC
.	.	TRBV21-1	TRBJ2-1	CASSFLIATPSDNEQFF	TGTGCCAGCAGTTTTTTGATAGCTACACCATCCGACAATGAGCAGTTCTTC
TRBD2	.	TRBV4-2	TRBJ2-5	CASSQNPTGAGAVETQYF	TGTGCCAGCAGCCAAAACCCCACCGGGGCGGGAGCGGTCGAGACCCAGTACTTC
TRBD1	once	TRBV27	TRBJ1-5	CATGVGQPQHF	TGTGCAACAGGGGTGGGACAGCCCCAGCATTTT
.	.	TRBV5-4	TRBJ2-3	CASSFGAGTQYF	TGTGCCAGCAGCTTTGGGGCCGGTACGCAGTATTTT
.	.	TRBV9	TRBJ1-6	CASSVDEGWNSPLHF	TGTGCCAGCAGCGTAGATGAGGGATGGAATTCACCCCTCCACTTT
.	.	TRBV19	TRBJ2-3	CASEADTQYF	TGTGCCAGCGAGGCAGATACGCAGTATTTT
TRBD2	.	TRBV19	TRBJ2-5	CASSIGYGRGRETQYF	TGTGCCAGTAGTATAGGATACGGACGCGGGAGGGAGACCCAGTACTTC
.	.	TRBV6-5	TRBJ2-7	CASSYSRSGNTYEQYF	TGTGCCAGCAGTTACTCGAGATCAGGGAACACCTACGAGCAGTACTTC
.	.	TRBV11-2	TRBJ2-7	CASSPRRGFSEQYF	TGTGCCAGCAGCCCAAGACGGGGGTTCAGCGAGCAGTACTTC
.	once	TRBV30	TRBJ2-3	CAWSTQIHTDTQYF	TGTGCCTGGAGTACCCAGATTCACACAGATACGCAGTATTTT
TRBD2	large	TRBV19	TRBJ2-7	CASKLTSGAFYEQYF	TGTGCCAGTAAATTAACTAGCGGGGCTTTCTACGAGCAGTACTTC
.	few	TRBV9	TRBJ2-3	CASSLEGVSGTDTQYF	TGTGCCAGCAGCTTAGAGGGGGTATCGGGCACAGATACGCAGTATTTT
.	.	TRBV6-1	TRBJ2-6	CASSDTVLRSSGANVLTF	TGTGCCAGCAGTGACACAGTCCTCCGCAGCTCTGGGGCCAACGTCCTGACTTTC
TRBD1	.	TRBV4-2	TRBJ1-2	CASSQRSRDRDGYTF	TGTGCCAGCAGCCAAAGGTCCCGGGACAGGGATGGCTACACCTTC
TRBD2	.	TRBV29-1	TRBJ2-3	CSVEGGLAGVDTQYF	TGCAGCGTTGAAGGTGGACTAGCGGGAGTGGATACGCAGTATTTT
TRBD1	.	TRBV5-1	TRBJ1-4	CAGSFGQGDEKLFF	TGCGCCGGCAGCTTCGGACAGGGGGATGAAAAACTGTTTTTT
.	.	TRBV28	TRBJ2-5	CASLDYVGRDQETQYF	TGTGCCAGCCTGGACTATGTGGGGAGAGACCAAGAGACCCAGTACTTC
TRBD2	.	TRBV19	TRBJ2-1	CASRRTSGAYNEQFF	TGTGCCAGTAGACGGACTAGCGGGGCCTACAATGAGCAGTTCTTC
.	.	TRBV27	TRBJ1-6	CASGANSPLHF	TGTGCCAGCGGAGCGAATTCACCCCTCCACTTT
TRBD2	.	TRBV6-6	TRBJ2-7	CASSLGTSAYEQYF	TGTGCCAGCAGTCTAGGGACTAGCGCCTACGAGCAGTACTTC
TRBD2	.	TRBV9	TRBJ2-7	CASSVGLAATYEQYF	TGTGCCAGCAGCGTAGGACTAGCGGCCACCTACGAGCAGTACTTC